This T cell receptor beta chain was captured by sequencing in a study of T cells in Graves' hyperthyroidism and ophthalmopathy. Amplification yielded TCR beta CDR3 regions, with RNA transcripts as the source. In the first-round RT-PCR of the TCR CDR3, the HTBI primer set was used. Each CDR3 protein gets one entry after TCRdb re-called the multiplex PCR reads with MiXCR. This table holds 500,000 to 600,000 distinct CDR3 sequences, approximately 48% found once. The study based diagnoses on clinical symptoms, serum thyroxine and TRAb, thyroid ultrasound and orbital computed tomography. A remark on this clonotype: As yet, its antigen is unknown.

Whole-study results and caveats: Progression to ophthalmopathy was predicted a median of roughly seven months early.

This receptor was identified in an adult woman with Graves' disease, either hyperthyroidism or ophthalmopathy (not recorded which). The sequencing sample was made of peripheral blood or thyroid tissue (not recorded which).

The DNA for the CDR3 is TGTGCCAGCAGCTTAAGCGACACTCCGCAGTACTTC. Its translation is CASSLSDTPQYF. The genes are TRBV7-2 and TRBJ2-7; the D is unclear. Germline loops: CDR1 SGHTA, CDR2 FQGNSA. The CDR3 spans 12 residues. The ends were cut back, 2 bases at V and 9 bases at J, with 11 bases in the middle.